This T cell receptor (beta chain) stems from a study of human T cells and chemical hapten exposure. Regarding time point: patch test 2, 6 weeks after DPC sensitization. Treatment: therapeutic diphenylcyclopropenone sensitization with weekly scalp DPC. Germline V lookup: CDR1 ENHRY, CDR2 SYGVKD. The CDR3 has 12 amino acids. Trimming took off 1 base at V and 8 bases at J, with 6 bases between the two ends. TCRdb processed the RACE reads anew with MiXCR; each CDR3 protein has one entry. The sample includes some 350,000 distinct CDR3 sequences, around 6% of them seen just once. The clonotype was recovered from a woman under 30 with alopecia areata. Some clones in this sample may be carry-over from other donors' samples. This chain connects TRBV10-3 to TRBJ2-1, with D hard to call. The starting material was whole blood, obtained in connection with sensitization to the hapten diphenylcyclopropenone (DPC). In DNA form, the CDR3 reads TGTGCCATCAGTGAGTACATGGATGAGCAGTTCTTC. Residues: CAISEYMDEQFF.